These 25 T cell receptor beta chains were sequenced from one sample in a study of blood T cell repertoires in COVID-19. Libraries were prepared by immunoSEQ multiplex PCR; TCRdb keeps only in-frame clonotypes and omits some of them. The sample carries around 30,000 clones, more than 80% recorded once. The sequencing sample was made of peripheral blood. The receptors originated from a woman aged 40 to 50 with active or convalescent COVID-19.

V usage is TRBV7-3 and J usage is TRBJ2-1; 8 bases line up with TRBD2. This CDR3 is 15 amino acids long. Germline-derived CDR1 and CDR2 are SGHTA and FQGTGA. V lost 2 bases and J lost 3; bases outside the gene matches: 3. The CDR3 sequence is CASSLAGGNYNEQFF. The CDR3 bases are TGTGCCAGCAGCTTAGCGGGGGGAAACTACAATGAGCAGTTCTTC.

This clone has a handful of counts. Here the CDR3 reads CASSAVSGNTIYF. CDR3 nucleotides: TGTGCCAGCAGCGCCGTCTCTGGAAACACCATATATTTT. The rearrangement links TRBV9 to TRBJ1-3; D is unresolved. The CDR3 loop spans 13 amino acids. Germline assignment: CDR1 SGDLS and CDR2 YYNGEE. The V end was cut by 3 bases, the J end by 0 bases, with 4 bases between.

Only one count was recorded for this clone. The CDR3 bases are TGTGCCAGCAGCGTACGACAGGGCTACGAGCAGTACTTC. Its translation is CASSVRQGYEQYF. V usage is TRBV9 and J usage is TRBJ2-7; 7 nucleotides align to TRBD1. After removal of 1 base from V and 3 bases from J, the junction contained 1 base not matched to a gene. The CDR3 sequence is 13 residues long. Germline-derived CDR1 and CDR2 are SGDLS and YYNGEE.

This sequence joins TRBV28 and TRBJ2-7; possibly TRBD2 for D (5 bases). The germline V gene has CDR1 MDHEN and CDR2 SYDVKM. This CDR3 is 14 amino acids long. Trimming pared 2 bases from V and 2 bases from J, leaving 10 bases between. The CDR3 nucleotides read TGTGCCAGCAGTTTAGTTAGCGCTACCTACGAGCAGTACTTC. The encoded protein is CASSLVSATYEQYF. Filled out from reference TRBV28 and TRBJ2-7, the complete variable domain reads DVKVTQSSRYLVKRTGEKVFLECVQDMDHENMFWYRQDPGLGLRLIYFSYDVKMKEKGDIPEGYSVSREKKERFSLILESASTNQTSMYLCASSLVSATYEQYFGPGTRLTVT.

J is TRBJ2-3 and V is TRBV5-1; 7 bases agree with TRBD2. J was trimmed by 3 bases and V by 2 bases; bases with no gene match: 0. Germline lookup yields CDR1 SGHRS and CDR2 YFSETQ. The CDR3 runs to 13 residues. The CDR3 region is CASSFGRTDTQYF. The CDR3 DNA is TGCGCCAGCAGCTTCGGGAGGACAGATACGCAGTATTTT.

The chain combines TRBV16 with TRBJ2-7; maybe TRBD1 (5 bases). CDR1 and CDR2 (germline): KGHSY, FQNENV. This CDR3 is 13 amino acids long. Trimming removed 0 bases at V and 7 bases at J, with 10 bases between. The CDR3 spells CASSQSSRDEQYF. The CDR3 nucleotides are TGTGCCAGCAGCCAATCGAGCAGGGATGAGCAGTACTTC.

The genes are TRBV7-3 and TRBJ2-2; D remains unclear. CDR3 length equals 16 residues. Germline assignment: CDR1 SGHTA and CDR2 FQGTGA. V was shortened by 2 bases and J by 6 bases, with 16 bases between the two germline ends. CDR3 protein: CASSLAALPNPGELFF. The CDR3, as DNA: TGTGCCAGCAGCTTAGCTGCTCTGCCTAACCCCGGGGAGCTGTTTTTT.

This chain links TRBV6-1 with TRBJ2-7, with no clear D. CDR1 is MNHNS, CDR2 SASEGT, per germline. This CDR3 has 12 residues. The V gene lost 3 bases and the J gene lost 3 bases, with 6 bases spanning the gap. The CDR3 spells CASSDRGYEQYF. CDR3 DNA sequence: TGTGCCAGCAGTGACCGAGGCTACGAGCAGTACTTC.

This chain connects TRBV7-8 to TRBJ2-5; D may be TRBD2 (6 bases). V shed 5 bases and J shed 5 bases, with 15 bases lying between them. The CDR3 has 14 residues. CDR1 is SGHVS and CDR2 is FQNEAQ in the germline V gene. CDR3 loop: CASSRYGGAETQYF. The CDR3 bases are TGTGCCAGCAGCCGATACGGGGGAGCGGAGACCCAGTACTTC.

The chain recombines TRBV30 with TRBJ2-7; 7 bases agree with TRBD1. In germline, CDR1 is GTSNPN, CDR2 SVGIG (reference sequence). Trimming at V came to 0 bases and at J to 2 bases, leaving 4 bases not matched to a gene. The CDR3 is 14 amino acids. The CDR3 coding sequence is TGTGCCTGGAGTGTTGGGCAGGGGGCCTACGAGCAGTACTTC. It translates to CAWSVGQGAYEQYF.

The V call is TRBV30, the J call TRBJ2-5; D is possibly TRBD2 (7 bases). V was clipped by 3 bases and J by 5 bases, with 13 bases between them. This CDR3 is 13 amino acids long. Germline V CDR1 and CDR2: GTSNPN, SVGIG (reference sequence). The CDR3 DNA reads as TGTGCCTGGAGGGGAGGGGGACGGGAGACCCAGTACTTC. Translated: CAWRGGGRETQYF.

The CDR3 bases are TGTGCCAGCAGTTTATCGTCCCGCTACCGGGGCCCGGAGGGGTACGAGCAGTACTTC. The encoded protein is CASSLSSRYRGPEGYEQYF. The V gene is TRBV27, the J gene TRBJ2-7; a weak D match, TRBD2 (6 bases). Trimming took 0 bases from V and 4 from J, leaving 25 bases between them. The CDR3 spans 19 residues. Germline CDR1 MNHEY, CDR2 SMNVEV (reference sequence).

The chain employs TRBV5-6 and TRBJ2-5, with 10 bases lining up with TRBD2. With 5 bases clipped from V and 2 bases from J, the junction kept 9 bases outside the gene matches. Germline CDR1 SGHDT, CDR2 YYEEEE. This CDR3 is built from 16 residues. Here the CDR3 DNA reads TGTGCCAGCAGTCAACAACTAGCGGGGCTACAAGAGACCCAGTACTTC. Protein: CASSQQLAGLQETQYF.

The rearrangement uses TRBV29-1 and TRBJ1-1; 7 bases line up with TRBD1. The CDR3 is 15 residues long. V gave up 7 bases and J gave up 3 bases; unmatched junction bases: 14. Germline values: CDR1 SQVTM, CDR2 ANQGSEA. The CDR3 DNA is TGCAGCGCTACCGACAGGGTCGGTTTGGACACTGAAGCTTTCTTT. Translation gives CSATDRVGLDTEAFF.

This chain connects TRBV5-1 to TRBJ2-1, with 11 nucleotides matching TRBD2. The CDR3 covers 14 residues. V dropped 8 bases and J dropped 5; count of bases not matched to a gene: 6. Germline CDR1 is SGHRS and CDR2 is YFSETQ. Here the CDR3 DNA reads TGCGCCAGTTTAGGGACTAGCGGCGACAATGAGCAGTTCTTC. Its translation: CASLGTSGDNEQFF.

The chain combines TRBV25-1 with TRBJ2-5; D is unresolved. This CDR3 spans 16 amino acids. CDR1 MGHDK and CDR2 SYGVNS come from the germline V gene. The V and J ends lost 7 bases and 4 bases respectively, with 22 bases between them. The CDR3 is CASKAPLLPSRETQYF. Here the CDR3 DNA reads TGTGCCAGCAAAGCACCTCTACTGCCTTCCCGAGAGACCCAGTACTTC.

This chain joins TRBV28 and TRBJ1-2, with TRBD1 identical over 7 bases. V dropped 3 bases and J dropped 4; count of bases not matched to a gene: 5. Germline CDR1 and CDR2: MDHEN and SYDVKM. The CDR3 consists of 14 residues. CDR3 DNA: TGTGCCAGCAGTTTTCAGGGACAGCGCTATGGCTACACCTTC. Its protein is CASSFQGQRYGYTF.

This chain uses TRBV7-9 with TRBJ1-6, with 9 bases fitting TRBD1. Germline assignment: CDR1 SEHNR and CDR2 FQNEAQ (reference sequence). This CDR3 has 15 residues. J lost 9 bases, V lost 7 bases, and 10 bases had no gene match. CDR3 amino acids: CASNLGDREGSPLHF. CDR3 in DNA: TGTGCCAGCAACCTTGGGGACAGGGAGGGTTCACCCCTCCACTTT.

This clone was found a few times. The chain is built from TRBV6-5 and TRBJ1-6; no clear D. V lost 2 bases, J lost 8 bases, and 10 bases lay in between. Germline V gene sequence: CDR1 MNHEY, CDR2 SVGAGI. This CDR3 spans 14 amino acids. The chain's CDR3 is CASSYSREDSPLHF. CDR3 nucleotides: TGTGCCAGCAGTTACAGTCGGGAGGATTCACCCCTCCACTTT.

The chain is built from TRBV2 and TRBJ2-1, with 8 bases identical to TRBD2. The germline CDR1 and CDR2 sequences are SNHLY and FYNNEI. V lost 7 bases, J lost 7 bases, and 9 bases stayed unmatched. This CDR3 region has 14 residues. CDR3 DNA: TGTGCCAGCATTTCGGGAGGGTTGTATAATGAGCAGTTCTTC. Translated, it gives CASISGGLYNEQFF.

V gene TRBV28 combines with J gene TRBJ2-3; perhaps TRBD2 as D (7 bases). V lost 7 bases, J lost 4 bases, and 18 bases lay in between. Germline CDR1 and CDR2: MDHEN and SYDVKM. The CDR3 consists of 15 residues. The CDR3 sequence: CASNPRGGGADTQYF. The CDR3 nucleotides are TGTGCCAGCAACCCTAGGGGGGGTGGGGCAGATACGCAGTATTTT. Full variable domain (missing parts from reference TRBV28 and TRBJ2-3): DVKVTQSSRYLVKRTGEKVFLECVQDMDHENMFWYRQDPGLGLRLIYFSYDVKMKEKGDIPEGYSVSREKKERFSLILESASTNQTSMYLCASNPRGGGADTQYFGPGTRLTVL.

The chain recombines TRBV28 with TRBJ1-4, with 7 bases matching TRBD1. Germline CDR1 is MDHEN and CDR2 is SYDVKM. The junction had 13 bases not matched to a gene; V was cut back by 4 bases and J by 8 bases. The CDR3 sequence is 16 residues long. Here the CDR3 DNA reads TGTGCCAGCAGTTACAAAAACAGGGGCGGTCGGGAAAAACTGTTTTTT. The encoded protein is CASSYKNRGGREKLFF.

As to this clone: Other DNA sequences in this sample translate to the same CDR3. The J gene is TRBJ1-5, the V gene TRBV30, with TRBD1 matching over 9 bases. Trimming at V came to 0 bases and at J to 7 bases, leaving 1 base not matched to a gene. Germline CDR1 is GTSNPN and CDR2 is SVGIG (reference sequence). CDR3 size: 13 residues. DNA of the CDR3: TGTGCCTGGAGTGTGGACAGGGGCCAGCCCCAGCATTTT. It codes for CAWSVDRGQPQHF.

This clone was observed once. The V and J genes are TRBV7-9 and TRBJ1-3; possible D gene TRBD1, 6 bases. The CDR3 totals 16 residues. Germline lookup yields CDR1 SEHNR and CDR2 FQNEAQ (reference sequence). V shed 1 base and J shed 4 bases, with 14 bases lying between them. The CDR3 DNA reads TGTGCCAGCAGCTTAGTAGAGGGGGAATGGGGAAACACCATATATTTT. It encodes CASSLVEGEWGNTIYF.

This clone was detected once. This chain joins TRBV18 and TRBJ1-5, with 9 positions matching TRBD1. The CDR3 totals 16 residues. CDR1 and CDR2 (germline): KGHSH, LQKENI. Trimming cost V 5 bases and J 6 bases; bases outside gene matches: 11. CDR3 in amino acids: CASSVTPTGGLQPQHF. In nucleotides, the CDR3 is TGTGCCAGCTCAGTGACCCCAACAGGGGGCCTTCAGCCCCAGCATTTT.